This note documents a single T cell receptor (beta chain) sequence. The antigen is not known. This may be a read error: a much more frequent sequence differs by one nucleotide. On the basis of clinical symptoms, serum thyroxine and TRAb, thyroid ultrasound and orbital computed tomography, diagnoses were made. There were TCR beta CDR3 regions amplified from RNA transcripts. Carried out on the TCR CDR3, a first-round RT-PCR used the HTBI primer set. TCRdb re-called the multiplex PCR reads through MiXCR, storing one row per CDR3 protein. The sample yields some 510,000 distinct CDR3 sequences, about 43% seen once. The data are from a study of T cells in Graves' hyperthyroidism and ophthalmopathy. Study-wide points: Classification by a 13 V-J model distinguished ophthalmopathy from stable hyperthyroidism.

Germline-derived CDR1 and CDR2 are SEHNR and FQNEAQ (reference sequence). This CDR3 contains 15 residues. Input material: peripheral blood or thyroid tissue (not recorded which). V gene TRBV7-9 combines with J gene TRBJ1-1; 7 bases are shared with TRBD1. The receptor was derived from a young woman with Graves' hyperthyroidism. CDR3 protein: CASSVLQGTASEASF. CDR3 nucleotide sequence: TGTGCCAGCAGCGTCCTACAGGGGACGGCGAGTGAAGCTTCCTTT.